The rows below give T cell receptor beta chains drawn from one sample of a study of a mutant IDH1 vaccine in newly diagnosed glioma. Some clones are missing from TCRdb's copy, which holds only in-frame ones; the method was immunoSEQ multiplex PCR. The sample lists about 54,000 clones, approximately 80% seen once, with around 4.1% in the top ten. The antigens of these receptors remain unknown. Specimen: PBMCs, collected from a glioma patient whose treatment included an IDH1 peptide vaccine. The receptors here all came from a woman aged 18 to 35 with glioma. Each CDR3 is given with its conserved first and last residue. Each record gives: V gene, J gene, CDR3 length, CDR3 protein.

v_gene: TRBV6-6; j_gene: TRBJ2-5; len: 12; CDR3aa: CASSDSQETQYF
v_gene: TRBV6-6; j_gene: TRBJ2-1; len: 13; CDR3aa: CASKDSSYNEQFF
v_gene: TRBV29-1; j_gene: TRBJ2-7; len: 11; CDR3aa: CSAGDGYEQYF
v_gene: TRBV7-9; j_gene: TRBJ2-2; len: 15; CDR3aa: CASSRQELNTGELFF
v_gene: TRBV7-9; j_gene: TRBJ2-3; len: 18; CDR3aa: CASSFPEGGGKLTDTQYF
v_gene: TRBV6-1; j_gene: TRBJ1-2; len: 12; CDR3aa: CASRRDRGGYTF
v_gene: TRBV9; j_gene: TRBJ1-1; len: 13; CDR3aa: CASSGTWDTEAFF
v_gene: TRBV10-1; j_gene: TRBJ1-1; len: 15; CDR3aa: CASASQQLGDTEAFF
v_gene: TRBV6-4; j_gene: TRBJ1-2; len: 15; CDR3aa: CASSPEGGTNYGYTF
v_gene: TRBV12-5; j_gene: TRBJ2-3; len: 15; CDR3aa: CASGDRGLSTDTQYF
v_gene: TRBV29-1; j_gene: TRBJ2-1; len: 14; CDR3aa: CSVDTPSGSVEQFF
v_gene: TRBV7-2; j_gene: TRBJ2-7; len: 20; CDR3aa: CASSLALVPGLAGVSYEQYF
v_gene: TRBV7-2; j_gene: TRBJ2-2; len: 15; CDR3aa: CASSLEGLDTGELFF
v_gene: TRBV7-2; j_gene: TRBJ1-4; len: 14; CDR3aa: CASTSGGGYEKLFF
v_gene: TRBV30; j_gene: TRBJ2-6; len: 12; CDR3aa: CACNSGANVLTF
v_gene: TRBV21-1; j_gene: TRBJ2-3; len: 17; CDR3aa: CASSKVGQYSNTDTQYF
v_gene: TRBV2; j_gene: TRBJ1-2; len: 14; CDR3aa: CASGTAGRPLGYTF
v_gene: TRBV4-1; j_gene: TRBJ1-4; len: 15; CDR3aa: CASSQALGLNEKLFF
v_gene: TRBV9; j_gene: TRBJ2-1; len: 15; CDR3aa: CASSAARGPYNEQFF
v_gene: TRBV19; j_gene: TRBJ2-1; len: 13; CDR3aa: CASKTGAYNEQFF
v_gene: TRBV14; j_gene: TRBJ2-1; len: 15; CDR3aa: CASSQGAGGYNEQFF
v_gene: TRBV11-2; j_gene: TRBJ2-5; len: 19; CDR3aa: CASSLVELAGGNLQETQYF
v_gene: TRBV7-3; j_gene: TRBJ2-3; len: 17; CDR3aa: CASSSGLAGLRTDTQYF
v_gene: TRBV6-5; j_gene: TRBJ2-7; len: 14; CDR3aa: CASRPQGISYEQYF
v_gene: TRBV7-2; j_gene: TRBJ1-5; len: 17; CDR3aa: CASSLGPPGQGNQPQHF
v_gene: TRBV6-1; j_gene: TRBJ2-7; len: 14; CDR3aa: CASTTRPTSWEQYF
v_gene: TRBV27; j_gene: TRBJ2-7; len: 16; CDR3aa: CASRALFSGQGKGQYF
v_gene: TRBV9; j_gene: TRBJ2-2; len: 16; CDR3aa: CASSVADRLGTGELFF
v_gene: TRBV15; j_gene: TRBJ2-1; len: 13; CDR3aa: CATSTIGGNEQFF
v_gene: TRBV11-2; j_gene: TRBJ2-3; len: 16; CDR3aa: CASSLLLPGTADTQYF
v_gene: TRBV5-1; j_gene: TRBJ2-1; len: 16; CDR3aa: CASSLVGAPPYNEQFF
v_gene: TRBV6-5; j_gene: TRBJ1-5; len: 13; CDR3aa: CASSYKDNQPQHF
v_gene: TRBV5-1; j_gene: TRBJ2-7; len: 13; CDR3aa: CASSAVQGYEQYF
v_gene: TRBV7-8; j_gene: TRBJ2-2; len: 15; CDR3aa: CASSLRRTDTGELFF
v_gene: TRBV10-2; j_gene: TRBJ2-7; len: 10; CDR3aa: CASLLGEQYF
v_gene: TRBV5-4; j_gene: TRBJ1-2; len: 13; CDR3aa: CASSFRTGDGYTF
v_gene: TRBV5-1; j_gene: TRBJ2-2; len: 15; CDR3aa: CASTLSGRETGELFF
v_gene: TRBV19; j_gene: TRBJ2-2; len: 11; CDR3aa: CATGHTGELFF
v_gene: TRBV6-6; j_gene: TRBJ1-2; len: 15; CDR3aa: CASTPRAPVDYGYTF
v_gene: TRBV28; j_gene: TRBJ2-3; len: 14; CDR3aa: CASSIPGGPDTQYF
v_gene: TRBV7-2; j_gene: TRBJ2-2; len: 19; CDR3aa: CASSLERTSGRVNTGELFF
v_gene: TRBV6-1; j_gene: TRBJ1-2; len: 16; CDR3aa: CASSEAYTSSNYGYTF
v_gene: TRBV2; j_gene: TRBJ1-5; len: 21; CDR3aa: CASSEAWGSRTLGNSNQPQHF
v_gene: TRBV19; j_gene: TRBJ2-1; len: 14; CDR3aa: CASSILLWGNEQFF
v_gene: TRBV7-9; j_gene: TRBJ2-5; len: 15; CDR3aa: CASSSVPTRQETQYF
v_gene: TRBV5-1; j_gene: TRBJ1-6; len: 16; CDR3aa: CASSTSTGGHNSPLHF
v_gene: TRBV18; j_gene: TRBJ1-1; len: 15; CDR3aa: CASSPPGGENTEAFF
v_gene: TRBV5-3; j_gene: TRBJ2-1; len: 14; CDR3aa: CARSLAGGAGEQFF
v_gene: TRBV2; j_gene: TRBJ2-1; len: 15; CDR3aa: CATPRLGGLYNEQFF
v_gene: TRBV5-1; j_gene: TRBJ1-3; len: 17; CDR3aa: CASSLSGTGYSGNTIYF
v_gene: TRBV5-6; j_gene: TRBJ1-1; len: 12; CDR3aa: CASSLTLGGAFF
v_gene: TRBV11-2; j_gene: TRBJ2-3; len: 16; CDR3aa: CASSLGEVAITDTQYF
v_gene: TRBV5-1; j_gene: TRBJ2-7; len: 18; CDR3aa: CASSLVTTSGNFSYEQYF
v_gene: TRBV27; j_gene: TRBJ1-1; len: 14; CDR3aa: CASSLGAGDTEAFF
v_gene: TRBV5-5; j_gene: TRBJ1-5; len: 15; CDR3aa: CASSLGSESNQPQHF